In this sample, the clone carrying this T cell receptor (beta chain) turned up a few times. Antigen unknown. V dropped 3 bases and J dropped 1 base, with 11 bases sitting between them. This CDR3 has 15 residues. Germline V gene sequence: CDR1 MDHEN, CDR2 SYDVKM. The data were obtained in a study of cytomegalovirus exposure and HLA in healthy donors. Study conclusions and caveats: For most TCR beta V segments, an earlier analysis put the productive rate at about 87% or about 30% of the time. As a later analysis revealed, most CMV-associated TCR beta chains appeared HLA-restricted.

PCR was performed using 60 Vbeta and 13 Jbeta primers. Assay: immunoSEQ multiplex PCR; the TCRdb copy retains only in-frame clones and omits some. In the table there are about 100,000 clones, 76% of which are singletons. This rearrangement joins TRBV28 to TRBJ2-3; D might be TRBD2 (6 bases). The sequence derives from a woman aged 18-35 years in good health and CMV-seropositive. The sample taken for sequencing was PBMCs. CDR3 DNA sequence: TGTGCCAGCAGTTTTCTCGGGAGTGGCACAGATACGCAGTATTTT. Residues: CASSFLGSGTDTQYF.